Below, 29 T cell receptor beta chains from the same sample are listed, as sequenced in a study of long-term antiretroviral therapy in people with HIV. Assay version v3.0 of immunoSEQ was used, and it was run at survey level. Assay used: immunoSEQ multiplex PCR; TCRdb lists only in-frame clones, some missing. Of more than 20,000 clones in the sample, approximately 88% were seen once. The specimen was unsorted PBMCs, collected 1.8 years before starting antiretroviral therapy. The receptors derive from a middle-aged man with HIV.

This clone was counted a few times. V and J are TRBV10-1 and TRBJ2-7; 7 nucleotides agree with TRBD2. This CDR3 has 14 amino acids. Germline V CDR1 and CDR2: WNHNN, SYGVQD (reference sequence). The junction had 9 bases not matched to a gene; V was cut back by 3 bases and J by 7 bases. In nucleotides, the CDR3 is TGCGCCAGCAGTGACTTCGGACTAGTGGGTGAGCAGTACTTC. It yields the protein CASSDFGLVGEQYF.

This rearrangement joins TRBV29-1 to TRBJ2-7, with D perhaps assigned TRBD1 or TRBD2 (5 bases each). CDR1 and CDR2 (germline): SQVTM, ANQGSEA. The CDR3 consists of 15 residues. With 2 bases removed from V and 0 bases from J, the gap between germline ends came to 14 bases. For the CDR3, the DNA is TGCAGCGTTGAACCCCGGGACGGCAGCTCCTACGAGCAGTACTTC. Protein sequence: CSVEPRDGSSYEQYF.

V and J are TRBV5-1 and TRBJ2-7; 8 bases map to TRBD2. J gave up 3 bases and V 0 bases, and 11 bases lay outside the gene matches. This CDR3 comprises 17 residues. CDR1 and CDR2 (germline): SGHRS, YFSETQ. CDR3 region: CASSLADSGTFGYEQYF. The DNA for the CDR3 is TGCGCCAGCAGCTTGGCTGATAGCGGGACTTTTGGCTACGAGCAGTACTTC.

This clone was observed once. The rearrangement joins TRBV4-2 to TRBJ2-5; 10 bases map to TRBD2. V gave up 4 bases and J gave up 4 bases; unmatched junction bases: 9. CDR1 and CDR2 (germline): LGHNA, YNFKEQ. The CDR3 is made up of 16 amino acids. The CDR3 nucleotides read TGTGCCAGCAGCCCCTGGGAACTAGCGGGAAGAGAGACCCAGTACTTC. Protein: CASSPWELAGRETQYF.

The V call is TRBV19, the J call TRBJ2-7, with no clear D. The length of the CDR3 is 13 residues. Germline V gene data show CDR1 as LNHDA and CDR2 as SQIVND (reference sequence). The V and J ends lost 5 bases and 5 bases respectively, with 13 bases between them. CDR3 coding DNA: TGTGCCAGTAGTGACGGTGAGAGAAACGAGCAGTACTTC. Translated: CASSDGERNEQYF.

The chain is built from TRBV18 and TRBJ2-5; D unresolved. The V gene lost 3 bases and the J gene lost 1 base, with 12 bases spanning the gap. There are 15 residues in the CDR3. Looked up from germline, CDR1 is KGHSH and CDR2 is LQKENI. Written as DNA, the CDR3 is TGTGCCAGCTCACCTTTCGGGCGACTCCAAGAGACCCAGTACTTC. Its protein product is CASSPFGRLQETQYF.

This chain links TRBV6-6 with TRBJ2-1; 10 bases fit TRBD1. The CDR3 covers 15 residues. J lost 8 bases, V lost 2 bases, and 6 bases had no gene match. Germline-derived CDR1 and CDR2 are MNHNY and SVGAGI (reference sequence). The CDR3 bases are TGTGCCAGCAGTTACGTTGGGACAGGGGTCGATGAGCAGTTCTTC. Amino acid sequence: CASSYVGTGVDEQFF.

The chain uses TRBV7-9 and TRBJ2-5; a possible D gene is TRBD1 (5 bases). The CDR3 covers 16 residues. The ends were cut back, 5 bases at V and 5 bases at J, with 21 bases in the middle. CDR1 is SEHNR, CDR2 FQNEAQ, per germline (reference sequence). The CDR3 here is CASSLPSGAAGETQYF. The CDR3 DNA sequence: TGTGCCAGCAGCCTACCTTCTGGGGCCGCAGGGGAGACCCAGTACTTC.

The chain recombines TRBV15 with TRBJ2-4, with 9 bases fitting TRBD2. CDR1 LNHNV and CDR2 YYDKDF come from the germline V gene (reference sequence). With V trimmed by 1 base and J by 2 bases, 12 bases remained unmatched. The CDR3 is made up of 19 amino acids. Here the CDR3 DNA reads TGTGCCACCAGCAGAGCGGATGCGGGGGGGAAAATGTCCAAAAACATTCAGTACTTC. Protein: CATSRADAGGKMSKNIQYF.

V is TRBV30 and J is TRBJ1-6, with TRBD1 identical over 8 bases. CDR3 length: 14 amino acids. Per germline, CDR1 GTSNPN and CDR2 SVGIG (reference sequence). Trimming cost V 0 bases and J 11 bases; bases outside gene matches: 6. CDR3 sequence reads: CAWSVSGGRAPLHF. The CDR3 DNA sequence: TGTGCCTGGAGTGTTTCAGGGGGCCGGGCACCCCTCCACTTT.

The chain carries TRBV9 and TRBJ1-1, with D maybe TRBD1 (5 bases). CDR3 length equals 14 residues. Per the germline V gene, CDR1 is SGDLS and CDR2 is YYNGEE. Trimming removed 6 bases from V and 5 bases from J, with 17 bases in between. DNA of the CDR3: TGTGCCAGCACCCCAGGGCCGCTTGATACTGAAGCTTTCTTT. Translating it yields CASTPGPLDTEAFF.

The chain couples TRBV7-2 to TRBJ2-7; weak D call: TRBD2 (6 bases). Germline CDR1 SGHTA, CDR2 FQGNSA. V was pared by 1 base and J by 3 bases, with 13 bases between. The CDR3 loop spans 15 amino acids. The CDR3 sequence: CASSLGPGDLYEQYF. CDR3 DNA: TGTGCCAGCAGCTTAGGTCCGGGGGACCTCTACGAGCAGTACTTC.

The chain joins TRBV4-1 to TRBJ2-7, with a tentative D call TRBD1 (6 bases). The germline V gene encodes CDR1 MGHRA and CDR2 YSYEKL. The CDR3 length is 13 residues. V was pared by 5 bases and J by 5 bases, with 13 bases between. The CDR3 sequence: CASSTRGGNEQYF. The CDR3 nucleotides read TGCGCCAGCAGCACCCGTGGGGGCAACGAGCAGTACTTC.

Here the CDR3 DNA reads TGTGCCAGCAGCTCGGGAGGACAGACTAGCACAGATACGCAGTATTTT. Its translation is CASSSGGQTSTDTQYF. This chain joins TRBV5-4 and TRBJ2-3; the D gene is possibly TRBD2 (7 bases). Germline V gene sequence: CDR1 SGHNT, CDR2 YYREEE (reference sequence). Trimming removed 3 bases from V and 0 bases from J, with 14 bases in between. This CDR3 is built from 16 residues. The complete variable domain, with remaining parts taken from reference TRBV5-4 and TRBJ2-3, reads ETGVTQSPTHLIKTRGQQVTLRCSSQSGHNTVSWYQQALGQGPQFIFQYYREEENGRGNFPPRFSGLQFPNYSSELNVNALELDDSALYLCASSSGGQTSTDTQYFGPGTRLTVL.

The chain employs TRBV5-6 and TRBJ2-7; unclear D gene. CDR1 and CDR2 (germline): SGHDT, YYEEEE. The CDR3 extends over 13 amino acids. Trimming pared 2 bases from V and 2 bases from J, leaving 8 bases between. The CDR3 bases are TGTGCCAGCAGCTTACCAGGAGCCTACGAGCAGTACTTC. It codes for CASSLPGAYEQYF.

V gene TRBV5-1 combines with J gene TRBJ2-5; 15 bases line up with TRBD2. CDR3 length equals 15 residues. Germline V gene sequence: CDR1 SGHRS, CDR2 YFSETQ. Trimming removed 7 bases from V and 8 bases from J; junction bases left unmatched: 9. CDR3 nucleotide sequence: TGCGCCAGCTCCCGGACTAGCGGGGGGGCCATAACCCAGTACTTC. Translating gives CASSRTSGGAITQYF.

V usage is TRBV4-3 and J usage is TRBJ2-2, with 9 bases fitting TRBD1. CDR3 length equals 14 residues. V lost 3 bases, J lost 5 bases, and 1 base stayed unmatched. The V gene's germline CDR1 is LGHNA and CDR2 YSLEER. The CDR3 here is CASSHGQGTGELFF. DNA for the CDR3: TGCGCCAGCAGCCACGGACAGGGGACCGGGGAGCTGTTTTTT.

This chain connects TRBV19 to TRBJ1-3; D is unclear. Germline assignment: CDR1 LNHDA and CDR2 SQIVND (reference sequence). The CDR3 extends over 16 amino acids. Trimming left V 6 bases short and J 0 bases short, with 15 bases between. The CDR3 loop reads CASSFWASNSGNTIYF. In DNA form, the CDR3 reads TGTGCCAGTAGCTTCTGGGCCAGCAACTCTGGAAACACCATATATTTT.

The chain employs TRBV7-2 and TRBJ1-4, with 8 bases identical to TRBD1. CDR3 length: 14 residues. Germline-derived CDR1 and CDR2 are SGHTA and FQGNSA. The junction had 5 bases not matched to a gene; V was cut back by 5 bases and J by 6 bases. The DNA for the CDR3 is TGTGCCAGCAGCCGACAGGGGAGGTATGAAAAACTGTTTTTT. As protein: CASSRQGRYEKLFF.

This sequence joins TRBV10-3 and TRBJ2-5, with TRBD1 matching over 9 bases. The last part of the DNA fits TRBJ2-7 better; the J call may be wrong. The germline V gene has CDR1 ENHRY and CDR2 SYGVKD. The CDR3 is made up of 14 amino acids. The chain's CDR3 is CAINDRGSSYEQYF. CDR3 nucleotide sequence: TGTGCCATCAACGACAGGGGGTCCTCCTACGAGCAGTACTTC.

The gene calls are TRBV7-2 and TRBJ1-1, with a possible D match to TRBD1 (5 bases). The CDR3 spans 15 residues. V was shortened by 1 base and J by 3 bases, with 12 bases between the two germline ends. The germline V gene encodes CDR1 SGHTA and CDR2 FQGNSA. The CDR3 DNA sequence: TGTGCCAGCAGCTTAGTTTTACGGGGGGACACTGAAGCTTTCTTT. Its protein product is CASSLVLRGDTEAFF.

In DNA, the CDR3 is TGCGCCAGCAGCCAAGTTCCGGAGAGTCCCCCCTACGAGCAGTACTTC. Its protein is CASSQVPESPPYEQYF. The rearrangement links TRBV4-1 to TRBJ2-7, with D hard to call. CDR3 size: 16 residues. CDR1 and CDR2 (germline): MGHRA, YSYEKL. Trimming cost V 1 base and J 2 bases, with 15 bases left between them.

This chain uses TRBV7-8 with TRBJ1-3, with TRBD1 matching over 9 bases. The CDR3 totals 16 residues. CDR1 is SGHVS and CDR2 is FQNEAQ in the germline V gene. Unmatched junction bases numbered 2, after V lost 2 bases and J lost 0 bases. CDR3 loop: CASSLRDRVSGNTIYF. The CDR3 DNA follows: TGTGCCAGCAGCTTAAGGGACAGGGTCTCTGGAAACACCATATATTTT.

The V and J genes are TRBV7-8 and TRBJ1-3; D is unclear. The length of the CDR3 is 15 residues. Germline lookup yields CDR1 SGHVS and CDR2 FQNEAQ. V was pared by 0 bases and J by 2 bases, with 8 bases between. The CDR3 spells CASSLAGIPGNTIYF. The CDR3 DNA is TGTGCCAGCAGCTTAGCTGGCATCCCTGGAAACACCATATATTTT.

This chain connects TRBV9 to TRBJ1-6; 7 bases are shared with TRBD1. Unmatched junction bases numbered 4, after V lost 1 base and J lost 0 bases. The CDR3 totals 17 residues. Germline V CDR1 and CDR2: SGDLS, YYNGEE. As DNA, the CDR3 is TGTGCCAGCAGCGTAAGTGGACAGGCCTCCTATAATTCACCCCTCCACTTT. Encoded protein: CASSVSGQASYNSPLHF.

The CDR3 bases are TGTGCCACTACTGGGGACATTGAAGCTTTCTTT. Translation: CATTGDIEAFF. The chain is built from TRBV10-3 and TRBJ1-1; D may be TRBD1 (6 bases). The length of the CDR3 is 11 residues. CDR1 is ENHRY, CDR2 SYGVKD, per germline. V was shortened by 10 bases and J by 7 bases, with 13 bases between the two germline ends.

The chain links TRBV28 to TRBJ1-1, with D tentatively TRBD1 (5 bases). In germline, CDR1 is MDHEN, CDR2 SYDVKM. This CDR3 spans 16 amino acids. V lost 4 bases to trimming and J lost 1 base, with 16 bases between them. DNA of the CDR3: TGTGCCAGCAGTTCCCCTGTGGGCAGGGCGAACACTGAAGCTTTCTTT. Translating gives CASSSPVGRANTEAFF.

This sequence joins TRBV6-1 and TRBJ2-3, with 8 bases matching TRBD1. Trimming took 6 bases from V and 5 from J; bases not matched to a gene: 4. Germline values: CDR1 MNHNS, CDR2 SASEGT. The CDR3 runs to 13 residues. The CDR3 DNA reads TGTGCCAGCAGACAGACAGGGGTAGATACGCAGTATTTT. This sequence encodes CASRQTGVDTQYF.

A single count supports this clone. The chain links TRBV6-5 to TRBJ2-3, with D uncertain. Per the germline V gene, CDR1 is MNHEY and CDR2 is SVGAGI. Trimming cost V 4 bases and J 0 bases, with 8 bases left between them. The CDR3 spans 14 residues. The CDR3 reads CASSSSVSTDTQYF. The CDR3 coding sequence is TGTGCCAGCAGTTCATCAGTTAGCACAGATACGCAGTATTTT.